The 3 T cell receptor beta chains listed next were all sequenced from one sample in a study of graft-versus-host responses after intestinal transplantation. No antigen is known for these receptors. TCRdb's table, derived via immunoSEQ multiplex PCR, lists solely in-frame clones and lacks some. The sample includes 35,000 to 50,000 clones, over 90% of them seen just once. Sequenced material: unstimulated CD8+ T cells sorted from spleen or lymph node cells, taken before transplant. These receptors originate from a human donor who was the organ donor for an intestinal transplant.

This clone has more than one count but fewer than ten. This rearrangement joins TRBV6-5 to TRBJ1-1; perhaps TRBD1 as D (5 bases). Trimming cost V 4 bases and J 4 bases, with 10 bases left between them. Germline CDR1 and CDR2: MNHEY and SVGAGI. The CDR3 contains 13 residues. The CDR3 sequence is CASSLGVGTEAFF. CDR3 DNA: TGTGCCAGCAGTTTGGGGGTTGGCACTGAAGCTTTCTTT.

The chain is built from TRBV28 and TRBJ1-1; D is uncertain. The V gene's germline CDR1 is MDHEN and CDR2 SYDVKM. V lost 2 bases and J lost 7, with 8 bases in between. CDR3 length: 12 amino acids. The CDR3 loop is CASSLEGNEAFF. CDR3 nucleotides: TGTGCCAGCAGTTTAGAGGGAAATGAAGCTTTCTTT.

The rearrangement joins TRBV27 to TRBJ2-5, with 12 bases lining up with TRBD2. This CDR3 region has 15 residues. J gave up 5 bases and V 6 bases, and 7 bases lay outside the gene matches. Germline CDR1 reads MNHEY; CDR2 reads SMNVEV (reference sequence). CDR3 region: CASSPGTSGWETQYF. The CDR3, as DNA: TGTGCCAGCAGCCCTGGGACTAGCGGGTGGGAGACCCAGTACTTC.